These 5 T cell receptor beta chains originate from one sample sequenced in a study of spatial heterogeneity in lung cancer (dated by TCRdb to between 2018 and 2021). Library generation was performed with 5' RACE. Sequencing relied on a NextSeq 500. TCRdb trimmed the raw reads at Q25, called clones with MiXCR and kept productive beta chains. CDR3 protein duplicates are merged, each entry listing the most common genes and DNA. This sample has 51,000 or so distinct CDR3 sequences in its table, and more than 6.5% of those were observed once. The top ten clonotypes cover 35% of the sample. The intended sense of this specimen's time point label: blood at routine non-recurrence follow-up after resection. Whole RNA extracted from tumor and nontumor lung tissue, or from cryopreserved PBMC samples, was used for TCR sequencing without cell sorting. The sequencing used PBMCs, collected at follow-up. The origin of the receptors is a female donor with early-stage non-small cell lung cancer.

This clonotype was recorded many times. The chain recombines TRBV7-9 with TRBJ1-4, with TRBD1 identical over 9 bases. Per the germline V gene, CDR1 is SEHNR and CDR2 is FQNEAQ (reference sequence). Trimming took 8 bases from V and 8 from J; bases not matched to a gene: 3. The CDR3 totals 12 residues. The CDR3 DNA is TGTGCCAGCGGGGACAGGGTGGAAAAACTGTTTTTT. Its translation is CASGDRVEKLFF.

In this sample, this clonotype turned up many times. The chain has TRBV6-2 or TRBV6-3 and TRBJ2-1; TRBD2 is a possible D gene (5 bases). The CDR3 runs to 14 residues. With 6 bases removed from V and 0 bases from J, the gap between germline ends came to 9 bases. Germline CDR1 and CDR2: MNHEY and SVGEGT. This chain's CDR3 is CASSSRGSYNEQFF. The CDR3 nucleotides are TGTGCCAGCAGCAGCCGGGGCTCCTACAATGAGCAGTTCTTC.

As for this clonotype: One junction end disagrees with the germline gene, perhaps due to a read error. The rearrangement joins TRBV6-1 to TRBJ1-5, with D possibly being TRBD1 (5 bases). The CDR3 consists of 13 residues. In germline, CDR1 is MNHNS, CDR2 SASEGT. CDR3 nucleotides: TGTGCCAGCAGCGGTCGGGGCGGGCAGCCCCGGCATTTT. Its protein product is CASSGRGGQPRHF.

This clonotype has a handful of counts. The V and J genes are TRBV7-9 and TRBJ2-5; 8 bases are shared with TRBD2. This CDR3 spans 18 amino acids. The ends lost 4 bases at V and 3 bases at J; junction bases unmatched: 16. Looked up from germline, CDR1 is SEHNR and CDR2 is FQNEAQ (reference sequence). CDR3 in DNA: TGTGCCAGCAGCTGGACCGGGACGGAGGAAGCGGGAGAAGAGACCCAGTACTTC. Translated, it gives CASSWTGTEEAGEETQYF.

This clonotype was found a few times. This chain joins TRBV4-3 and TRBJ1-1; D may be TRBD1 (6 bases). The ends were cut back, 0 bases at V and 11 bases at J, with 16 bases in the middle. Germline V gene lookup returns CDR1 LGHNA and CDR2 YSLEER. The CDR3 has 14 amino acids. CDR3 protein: CASSQDEGGAGAFF. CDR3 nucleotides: TGCGCCAGCAGCCAAGATGAAGGGGGGGCAGGGGCTTTCTTT.